This TCR beta chain stems from a study of T cell repertoires and Cas9 in healthy adults. Trimming left V 4 bases short and J 5 bases short, with 17 bases between. The CDR3 is 15 amino acids. The germline V gene encodes CDR1 SGHRS and CDR2 YFSETQ. As concerns this clone: Other DNA sequences in the same sample also yield this CDR3.

Profiled with immunoSEQ multiplex PCR; TCRdb holds only in-frame clones, not every one. The sample contains about 15,000 clones, about 89% of which appear only once. The V and J genes are TRBV5-1 and TRBJ2-3; D perhaps matches TRBD1 (8 bases). The source material was Tregs (CD4+, CD25+, CD127-, CD137-, CD154-) from PBMCs; culture status not recorded. This TCR came from a human donor in good health. The CDR3, as DNA: TGCGCCAGCAGCGAATACAGGGGGAGGGGAGATACGCAGTATTTT. This codes for CASSEYRGRGDTQYF.